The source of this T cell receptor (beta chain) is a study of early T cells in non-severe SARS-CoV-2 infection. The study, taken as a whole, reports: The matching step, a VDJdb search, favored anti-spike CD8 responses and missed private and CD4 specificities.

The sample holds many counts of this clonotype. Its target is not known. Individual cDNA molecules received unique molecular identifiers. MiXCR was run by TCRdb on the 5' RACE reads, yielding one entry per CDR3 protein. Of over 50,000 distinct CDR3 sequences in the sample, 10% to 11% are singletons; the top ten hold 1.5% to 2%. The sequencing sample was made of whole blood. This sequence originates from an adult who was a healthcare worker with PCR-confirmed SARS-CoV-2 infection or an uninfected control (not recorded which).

CDR3 region: CASSLTRPGSYEQYF. CDR3 sequence (DNA): TGCGCCAGCAGCTTGACACGCCCCGGGTCCTACGAGCAGTACTTC. The chain is built from TRBV5-1 and TRBJ2-7; no clear D. This CDR3 is built from 15 residues. From germline, CDR1 is SGHRS and CDR2 YFSETQ. The V end was cut by 1 base, the J end by 1 base, with 12 bases between.